The 2 T cell receptor beta chains in this list originate from one sample, sequenced in a study of OX40 agonist ivuxolimab in advanced cancers. Assay used: immunoSEQ multiplex PCR; TCRdb lists only in-frame clones, some missing. The repertoire has 100,000 to 150,000 clones, approximately 90% of them found once; the top ten carry more than 0.7%. This specimen was CD4+ or CD8+ T cells sorted from blood, taken in a trial of the OX40 agonist ivuxolimab. Receptors originate from an adult with an advanced solid tumor such as melanoma, head and neck, liver or kidney cancer.

This clone was seen once. The V gene is TRBV18, the J gene TRBJ2-7; no firm D call. V was clipped by 4 bases and J by 5 bases, with 12 bases between them. This CDR3 region has 13 residues. CDR1 is KGHSH and CDR2 is LQKENI in the germline V gene. In DNA form, the CDR3 reads TGTGCCAGCTCACGAGCCCGGGTCCACGAGCAGTACTTC. This encodes CASSRARVHEQYF. Looking up the rest from reference TRBV18 and TRBJ2-7 gives the full variable domain: NAGVMQNPRHLVRRRGQEARLRCSPMKGHSHVYWYRQLPEEGLKFMVYLQKENIIDESGMPKERFSAEFPKEGPSILRIQQVVRGDSAAYFCASSRARVHEQYFGPGTRLTVT.

The V and J genes are TRBV5-4 and TRBJ1-2; D is uncertain. The germline CDR1 and CDR2 sequences are SGHNT and YYREEE (reference sequence). Deletions cut 0 bases from V and 4 bases from J, with 7 bases between. This CDR3 spans 13 amino acids. The CDR3 DNA sequence: TGTGCCAGCAGCTTGGAAGGTCTCTATGGCTACACCTTC. Its protein product is CASSLEGLYGYTF.